The clone carrying this T cell receptor (beta chain) has only one observation. Distinct nucleotide sequences in the sample also encode this CDR3. Under the authors' procedure: By means of reference gene primer amplification, nucleated cell counts were estimated. Sequencing was performed with immunoSEQ multiplex PCR; in TCRdb, only in-frame clones are kept and a portion is missing. That table furnishes V, J and clone size, whereas the DNA furnished D and trimming. The profile shows around 260,000 clones, around 87% of them singletons. Trimming removed 0 bases from V and 8 bases from J, with 6 bases in between. There are 13 residues in the CDR3. Germline V gene lookup returns CDR1 SGDLS and CDR2 YYNGEE. The data stem from a study of blood T cell repertoires in COVID-19. In the study overall: Spain, Italy and the United States supplied samples that represented acute and convalescent COVID-19. From T cells, B-cell-depleted T cells, or PBMCs came the material, which was cDNA or gDNA.

Sequenced: peripheral blood. The sequence derives from a woman aged 45 to 65 with acute or convalescent COVID-19. The chain joins TRBV9 to TRBJ1-6; no definite D call. For the CDR3, the DNA is TGTGCCAGCAGCGTAGGAGGATATTCACCCCTCCACTTT. Its protein product is CASSVGGYSPLHF.